These 15 T cell receptor beta chains were all obtained from the same sample, sequenced in a study of cytotoxic CD8 clonotypes in ibrutinib-treated CLL. TCRdb keeps only in-frame clones here, not all; method: immunoSEQ multiplex PCR. The repertoire holds roughly 250,000 clones, with about three quarters as singletons. The sample in question was PBMCs, obtained after 24 months of ibrutinib treatment. The source of these receptors is a human donor with chronic lymphocytic leukemia.

The rearrangement links TRBV29-1 to TRBJ2-1; the match to TRBD1 covers 8 bases. Germline trimming cut 2 bases from V and 9 bases from J; bases unmatched to any gene: 15. The germline V gene has CDR1 SQVTM and CDR2 ANQGSEA. The CDR3 has 16 amino acids. In DNA form, the CDR3 reads TGCAGCGTTGAATTCGGCGCCAGGGGGCAAGCCGGTGAGCAGTTCTTC. This translates into CSVEFGARGQAGEQFF.

In regard to this clone: The junction differs from germline at one of its ends, possibly a read error. This chain joins TRBV6-5 and TRBJ2-4; tentatively, D is TRBD2 (6 bases). The CDR3 runs to 11 residues. The germline V gene has CDR1 MNHEY and CDR2 SVGAGI. The CDR3 DNA reads TGTGCCAGCAGTTACGGAGGGTCTGAAAACTTC. Translation gives CASSYGGSENF.

The CDR3 protein is CASMGAPGANVLTF. Here the CDR3 DNA reads TGTGCCAGCATGGGGGCGCCGGGGGCCAACGTCCTGACTTTC. V gene TRBV9 combines with J gene TRBJ2-6, with D maybe TRBD1 (6 bases). Looked up from germline, CDR1 is SGDLS and CDR2 is YYNGEE. This CDR3 has 14 amino acids. The V gene lost 6 bases and the J gene lost 4 bases, with 11 bases spanning the gap.

The rearrangement joins TRBV18 to TRBJ1-3, with TRBD1 matching 7 bases. The J segment lost 5 bases and the V segment lost 3 bases, leaving 13 bases of the junction unmatched. The CDR3 consists of 17 residues. CDR1 KGHSH and CDR2 LQKENI come from the germline V gene. The CDR3 coding sequence is TGTGCCAGCTCACCCAACGCCGGCAGGGGGTTACGAAACACCATATATTTT. Its protein product is CASSPNAGRGLRNTIYF.

The V and J genes are TRBV6-4 and TRBJ2-4; 8 bases fit TRBD2. Germline-derived CDR1 and CDR2 are MRHNA and SNTAGT. V dropped 8 bases and J dropped 2; count of bases not matched to a gene: 5. The CDR3 spans 14 residues. CDR3 sequence: CASEAGVTKNIQYF. The CDR3 coding sequence is TGTGCCAGCGAAGCGGGAGTAACCAAAAACATTCAGTACTTC.

This clone was observed a handful of times. The chain is built from TRBV5-1 and TRBJ2-1; no definite D call. CDR3 size: 12 residues. V was cut by 1 base and J by 7 bases, with 6 bases left in between. Germline V lookup: CDR1 SGHRS, CDR2 YFSETQ. The CDR3 sequence is CASSLLGNEQFF. CDR3 in DNA: TGCGCCAGCAGCTTGCTTGGGAATGAGCAGTTCTTC.

In DNA form, the CDR3 reads TGTGCCAGCAGCAATCCAGGGGCACCAGATACGCAGTATTTT. Amino acid sequence: CASSNPGAPDTQYF. The genes are TRBV5-6 and TRBJ2-3; TRBD1 is a possible D gene (6 bases). In germline, CDR1 is SGHDT, CDR2 YYEEEE. The CDR3 runs 14 residues. Between the trimmed V and J ends, which lost 4 bases and 4 bases, there was a span of 13 bases.

The CDR3 region is CASTNGGEQYF. CDR3 coding DNA: TGTGCCAGCACCAACGGGGGGGAGCAGTACTTC. The chain carries TRBV6-1 and TRBJ2-7; 7 positions agree with TRBD2. With 7 bases clipped from V and 7 bases from J, the junction kept 4 bases outside the gene matches. The CDR3 consists of 11 residues. Germline V gene sequence: CDR1 MNHNS, CDR2 SASEGT.

This chain uses TRBV11-3 with TRBJ2-7; D is possibly TRBD2 (6 bases). CDR1 and CDR2 (germline): SGHNT, YENEEA. Between the trimmed V and J ends, which lost 6 bases and 7 bases, there was a span of 19 bases. CDR3 length: 14 residues. CDR3: CASRRQGSAGEQYF. In nucleotides, the CDR3 is TGTGCCAGCAGACGCCAGGGTAGCGCGGGGGAGCAGTACTTC.

This clone is a singleton in its sample. Germline is not matched at one junction end, which may reflect a read error. The genes are TRBV7-2 and TRBJ2-7, with D tentatively TRBD1 or TRBD2 (5 bases each). The germline CDR1 and CDR2 sequences are SGHTA and FQGNSA. This CDR3 spans 15 amino acids. DNA of the CDR3: TGTGCCAGCAGGTTAGAGGGGACGGGCTCCTACGAGCAGTACTTC. It is translated as CASRLEGTGSYEQYF.

This chain uses TRBV5-1 with TRBJ1-1; 9 positions match TRBD1. J was trimmed by 1 base and V by 4 bases; bases with no gene match: 2. The CDR3 runs to 14 residues. Germline loops: CDR1 SGHRS, CDR2 YFSETQ. The CDR3 spells CASSRDRANTEAFF. The CDR3 DNA reads TGCGCCAGCAGCAGGGACAGGGCGAACACTGAAGCTTTCTTT.

This chain links TRBV30 with TRBJ2-5, with 7 bases lining up with TRBD1. V dropped 3 bases and J dropped 5; count of bases not matched to a gene: 12. This CDR3 spans 15 amino acids. Per germline, CDR1 GTSNPN and CDR2 SVGIG (reference sequence). CDR3 loop: CAWSNPTGKGETQYF. CDR3 nucleotides: TGTGCCTGGAGCAATCCGACAGGGAAGGGGGAGACCCAGTACTTC.

The chain combines TRBV5-1 with TRBJ2-1; 9 bases map to TRBD1. This CDR3 has 15 amino acids. Germline CDR1 is SGHRS and CDR2 is YFSETQ. The J segment lost 6 bases and the V segment lost 6 bases, leaving 10 bases of the junction unmatched. For the CDR3, the DNA is TGCGCCAGCACCTTTCTAGGGACAGGGAGCAATGAGCAGTTCTTC. Residues: CASTFLGTGSNEQFF.

This clone was observed a handful of times. This rearrangement joins TRBV27 to TRBJ1-1; D is uncertain. This CDR3 region has 13 residues. Deletions cut 2 bases from V and 0 bases from J, with 4 bases between. CDR1 and CDR2 (germline): MNHEY, SMNVEV (reference sequence). In nucleotides, the CDR3 is TGTGCCAGCAGTTTACAGGTGAACACTGAAGCTTTCTTT. Translating it yields CASSLQVNTEAFF.

This rearrangement joins TRBV29-1 to TRBJ1-4; D ambiguous. CDR3 length: 12 amino acids. Per the germline V gene, CDR1 is SQVTM and CDR2 is ANQGSEA. V lost 0 bases and J 11 bases, leaving 10 bases between the germline ends. The CDR3 sequence is CSVEDRGGKLFF. The CDR3 DNA follows: TGCAGCGTTGAAGATCGGGGAGGGAAACTGTTTTTT.